The rows below give T cell receptor beta chains drawn from one sample of a study of blood T cell repertoires in COVID-19. Here immunoSEQ multiplex PCR was the method, and the copy in TCRdb shows in-frame clones only, minus some. Among approximately 250,000 clones listed, roughly 80% were seen once. Input material: peripheral blood. Every receptor here comes from a man aged 60 to 69 who had recovered from COVID-19. Each CDR3 is given with its conserved first and last residue. The D gene is left open where the match is weak. Not every row has a clone size; where given, it reads once, few, many or a size class.

V	J	D	size	DNA	CDR3
TRBV4-2	TRBJ1-3	TRBD1	-	TGTGCCAGCAGACGAACAGGGGGCGCTTTTGGAAACACCATATATTTT	CASRRTGGAFGNTIYF
TRBV7-2	TRBJ1-4	TRBD1	-	TGTGCCAGCAGCCTTGGACAGGGGGGAAAACTGTTTTTT	CASSLGQGGKLFF
TRBV15	TRBJ2-4	TRBD1	-	TGTGCCACCAGCAGAGATCCGGGGACAGGGAGAAACATTCAGTACTTC	CATSRDPGTGRNIQYF
TRBV29-1	TRBJ2-1	TRBD1	few	TGCAGCGTTAGCTGGGACAGGGCAAATGAGCAGTTCTTC	CSVSWDRANEQFF
TRBV18	TRBJ1-5	-	many	TGTGCCAGCTCACCAATGACAGGAGGAGCCCAGCATTTT	CASSPMTGGAQHF
TRBV7-6	TRBJ2-1	TRBD2	few	TGTGCCAGCAGCCCCCGCGGGAGTGGTTCAATGGGTGAGCAGTTCTTC	CASSPRGSGSMGEQFF
TRBV12-3/TRBV12-4	TRBJ2-2	-	-	TGTGCCAGCAGGCGGGCCGGGGAGCTGTTTTTT	CASRRAGELFF
TRBV2	TRBJ2-7	TRBD1	-	TGTGCCAGCAAGGGACAGACCTACGAGCAGTACTTC	CASKGQTYEQYF
TRBV19	TRBJ2-3	TRBD2	-	TGTGCCAGTAGGGGACTAGTCCCACCCTTTAGCACAGATACGCAGTATTTT	CASRGLVPPFSTDTQYF
TRBV19	TRBJ2-1	TRBD1	-	TGTGCCAGTAGTATTATGGGACAGGGGTACAATGAGCAGTTCTTC	CASSIMGQGYNEQFF
TRBV5-5	TRBJ1-5	TRBD1	-	TGTGCCAGCAGCTTGTCACCAGGGGGCCATCAGCCCCAGCATTTT	CASSLSPGGHQPQHF
TRBV5-1	TRBJ2-5	TRBD2	-	TGCGCCAGCAGCCCGGGCGGGACTAACCAAGAGACCCAGTACTTC	CASSPGGTNQETQYF
TRBV6-6	TRBJ1-6	TRBD1	-	TGTGCCAGCAGTCAATACGTGGGACAGACCTATAATTCACCCCTCCACTTT	CASSQYVGQTYNSPLHF
TRBV6-5	TRBJ2-3	-	-	TGTGCCAGCAGTTACTCAGGCACAGCTTCGTCAGATACGCAGTATTTT	CASSYSGTASSDTQYF
TRBV9	TRBJ2-1	-	once	TGTGCCAGCAGCCCGGAGCTGCCGGGCAATGAGCAGTTCTTC	CASSPELPGNEQFF
TRBV19	TRBJ2-2	TRBD1	-	TGTGCCAGTAGTATAGTAGGGACAGGGGCCACCGGGGAGCTGTTTTTT	CASSIVGTGATGELFF